This T cell receptor (beta chain) was retrieved from a study of cytomegalovirus exposure and HLA in healthy donors. V was clipped by 4 bases and J by 0 bases, with 4 bases between them. The CDR3 is 13 residues long. Germline-derived CDR1 and CDR2 are GTSNPN and SVGIG (reference sequence). As for this clone: The antigen is unknown.

Notes on the study in general: A later analysis reported that several of the most significant clusters appeared to be linked to common viral pathogens, among them Epstein-Barr virus. Sequencing likely generated an artifact that appeared as a cluster of highly shared sequence variants. An analysis done earlier found most TCR beta V segments productive about 87% or about 30% of the time.

PCR primers comprised 60 Vbeta and 13 Jbeta primers. TCRdb's table, derived via immunoSEQ multiplex PCR, lists solely in-frame clones and lacks some. Among 130,000 to 150,000 clones listed, about 74% were seen once. The source is a man aged 18 to 29 in good health and CMV-seropositive. The sample was PBMCs. This chain connects TRBV30 to TRBJ2-6; D is uncertain. The CDR3 region is CAWTLSGANVLTF. Written as DNA, the CDR3 is TGTGCCTGGACCCTCTCTGGGGCCAACGTCCTGACTTTC.